Each of the 25 T cell receptor beta chains below was sequenced from the same sample in a study of a mutant IDH1 vaccine in newly diagnosed glioma. Time point indicated: week 47, end of study. Each dose delivered 300 ug of mutant IDH1 20-mer peptide subcutaneously with imiquimod. The antigens these receptors bind are not known. Assay used: immunoSEQ multiplex PCR; TCRdb lists only in-frame clones, some missing. The sample lists some 20,000 clones, approximately 84% seen once, with 2.8% in the top ten. The sample here was PBMCs, taken from a glioma patient whose treatment included an IDH1 peptide vaccine. The receptors were sampled from a man aged 40-49 years with glioma.

This chain links TRBV4-1 with TRBJ2-4; D ambiguous. Germline values: CDR1 MGHRA, CDR2 YSYEKL. The V end lost 6 bases, the J end lost 8 bases, and 14 bases lay between the germline ends. This CDR3 has 13 amino acids. The CDR3 nucleotides are TGCGCCAGCAGGGACCAGGAGAGTTACATTCAGTACTTC. Protein sequence: CASRDQESYIQYF.

This clone was detected a few times. This rearrangement joins TRBV6-1 to TRBJ2-7; unclear D gene. Germline CDR1 and CDR2: MNHNS and SASEGT. Trimming pared 0 bases from V and 3 bases from J, leaving 6 bases between. CDR3 size: 13 residues. The CDR3, as DNA: TGTGCCAGCAGTGAAGCGAGGAACTACGAGCAGTACTTC. It encodes CASSEARNYEQYF.

In DNA, the CDR3 is TGTGCCAGCAGCCAAGTCGCGGGGTCTGGCTACACCTTC. Its translation: CASSQVAGSGYTF. The chain uses TRBV14 and TRBJ1-2, with D unclear. The germline gives CDR1 SGHDN, CDR2 FVKESK. CDR3 length: 13 residues. With 1 base removed from V and 7 bases from J, the gap between germline ends came to 10 bases. Using reference TRBV14 and TRBJ1-2 for the parts outside the CDR3, the full variable domain is EAGVTQFPSHSVIEKGQTVTLRCDPISGHDNLYWYRRVMGKEIKFLLHFVKESKQDESGMPNNRFLAERTGGTYSTLKVQPAELEDSGVYFCASSQVAGSGYTFGSGTRLTVV.

The chain carries TRBV7-6 and TRBJ2-1; D not resolved. Trimming cost V 1 base and J 6 bases, with 7 bases left between them. The germline V gene encodes CDR1 SGHVS and CDR2 FNYEAQ. This CDR3 has 13 amino acids. CDR3 sequence (DNA): TGTGCCAGCAGCTTAGTTGGGGTCAATGAGCAGTTCTTC. This encodes CASSLVGVNEQFF.

The chain recombines TRBV11-2 with TRBJ2-7; tentative D call: TRBD1 (5 bases). The germline gives CDR1 SGHAT, CDR2 FQNNGV. CDR3 length equals 13 residues. Trimming removed 3 bases at V and 1 base at J, with 7 bases between. CDR3 sequence (DNA): TGTGCCAGCAGCTTTTCAGGGTCCTACGAGCAGTACTTC. Its translation: CASSFSGSYEQYF.

The chain recombines TRBV5-6 with TRBJ2-7; TRBD2 might be the D (6 bases). Trimming removed 2 bases at V and 5 bases at J, with 17 bases between. Germline CDR1 SGHDT, CDR2 YYEEEE. This CDR3 has 15 residues. CDR3 bases: TGTGCCAGCAGCTTTTACGTGGCAGGGAGGAACGAGCAGTACTTC. Translation: CASSFYVAGRNEQYF.

This chain connects TRBV5-1 to TRBJ2-2; no definite D call. Germline V CDR1 and CDR2: SGHRS, YFSETQ. The V and J ends lost 0 bases and 0 bases respectively, with 12 bases between them. This CDR3 is built from 17 residues. CDR3 in DNA: TGCGCCAGCAGCTTGGCCGATTATAGCACGAACACCGGGGAGCTGTTTTTT. Residues: CASSLADYSTNTGELFF.

The chain combines TRBV2 with TRBJ2-7, with 10 nucleotides matching TRBD1. With V trimmed by 3 bases and J by 1 base, 0 bases remained unmatched. The CDR3 covers 14 residues. Per the germline V gene, CDR1 is SNHLY and CDR2 is FYNNEI. This CDR3 reads CASSEDRGSYEQYF. CDR3 in DNA: TGTGCCAGCAGTGAGGACAGGGGGTCCTACGAGCAGTACTTC.

This clone has only one observation. The chain is built from TRBV15 and TRBJ2-7, with 9 positions matching TRBD1. V lost 4 bases, J lost 7 bases, and 14 bases stayed unmatched. Germline CDR1 reads LNHNV; CDR2 reads YYDKDF (reference sequence). This CDR3 is 16 amino acids long. CDR3: CATSTPTGTGSREQYF. CDR3 nucleotides: TGTGCCACCAGCACACCGACCGGGACAGGGAGTAGAGAGCAGTACTTC.

This rearrangement joins TRBV5-1 to TRBJ2-3; D unresolved. V was pared by 2 bases and J by 2 bases, with 9 bases between. CDR3 length: 14 amino acids. Per germline, CDR1 SGHRS and CDR2 YFSETQ. This chain's CDR3 is CASSLDPFTDTQYF. CDR3 in DNA: TGCGCCAGCAGCTTAGACCCTTTCACAGATACGCAGTATTTT. Looking up the rest from reference TRBV5-1 and TRBJ2-3 gives the full variable domain: KAGVTQTPRYLIKTRGQQVTLSCSPISGHRSVSWYQQTPGQGLQFLFEYFSETQRNKGNFPGRFSGRQFSNSRSEMNVSTLELGDSALYLCASSLDPFTDTQYFGPGTRLTVL.

J is TRBJ2-1 and V is TRBV4-3, with D possibly matching TRBD2 (6 bases). The CDR3 runs 15 residues. V was clipped by 4 bases and J by 6 bases, with 16 bases between them. Looked up from germline, CDR1 is LGHNA and CDR2 is YSLEER. CDR3 DNA: TGCGCCAGCAGCCGCGGGACTGTTAGGCCCAATGAGCAGTTCTTC. Translated, it gives CASSRGTVRPNEQFF.

This clone was seen a single time. The rearrangement uses TRBV7-2 and TRBJ2-5, with 7 bases fitting TRBD2. Germline CDR1 reads SGHTA; CDR2 reads FQGNSA. With V trimmed by 1 base and J by 2 bases, 1 base remained unmatched. The CDR3 is 14 amino acids. In nucleotides, the CDR3 is TGTGCCAGCAGCTTAGGAGCGGGACAAGAGACCCAGTACTTC. Translated, it gives CASSLGAGQETQYF. Variable domain in full (rest from reference TRBV7-2 and TRBJ2-5): GAGVSQSPSNKVTEKGKDVELRCDPISGHTALYWYRQSLGQGLEFLIYFQGNSAPDKSGLPSDRFSAERTGGSVSTLTIQRTQQEDSAVYLCASSLGAGQETQYFGPGTRLLVL.

This chain uses TRBV4-3 with TRBJ2-7; 11 nucleotides agree with TRBD2. The CDR3 contains 17 residues. Germline V CDR1 and CDR2: LGHNA, YSLEER. J was trimmed by 3 bases and V by 0 bases; bases with no gene match: 7. CDR3: CASSQEIRTSGFYEQYF. DNA for the CDR3: TGCGCCAGCAGCCAAGAAATAAGGACTAGCGGGTTCTACGAGCAGTACTTC.

The chain combines TRBV7-2 with TRBJ2-3, with D uncertain. Trimming took off 2 bases at V and 10 bases at J, with 7 bases between the two ends. The CDR3 has 11 amino acids. Per germline, CDR1 SGHTA and CDR2 FQGNSA. The CDR3 coding sequence is TGTGCCAGCAGCTTAAGGGTGGCGCAGTATTTT. The encoded protein is CASSLRVAQYF.

The chain links TRBV28 to TRBJ1-4; D might be TRBD1 (5 bases). CDR1 is MDHEN and CDR2 is SYDVKM in the germline V gene. Between the trimmed V and J ends, which lost 1 base and 5 bases, there was a span of 14 bases. This CDR3 contains 16 residues. The chain's CDR3 is CASSLSQVQGNEKLFF. In nucleotides, the CDR3 is TGTGCCAGCAGTTTATCACAGGTCCAGGGAAATGAAAAACTGTTTTTT. The full variable domain, in which reference TRBV28 and TRBJ1-4 provide the parts outside the CDR3, is DVKVTQSSRYLVKRTGEKVFLECVQDMDHENMFWYRQDPGLGLRLIYFSYDVKMKEKGDIPEGYSVSREKKERFSLILESASTNQTSMYLCASSLSQVQGNEKLFFGSGTQLSVL.

V is TRBV28 and J is TRBJ2-2, with D perhaps matching TRBD2 (5 bases). V lost 3 bases and J lost 7, with 9 bases in between. Germline CDR1 reads MDHEN; CDR2 reads SYDVKM. The CDR3 has 13 amino acids. The DNA of the CDR3 is TGTGCCAGCAGTTTGAACGGGGACGGGGAGCTGTTTTTT. Its protein product is CASSLNGDGELFF.

The rearrangement links TRBV19 to TRBJ1-5; D unclear. CDR3 length: 14 residues. CDR1 LNHDA and CDR2 SQIVND come from the germline V gene (reference sequence). V lost 3 bases and J lost 3, with 9 bases in between. The CDR3, as DNA: TGTGCCAGTAGTATTCCTATGGACAATCAGCCCCAGCATTTT. This sequence encodes CASSIPMDNQPQHF.

The chain combines TRBV4-3 with TRBJ2-1, with 8 nucleotides matching TRBD2. Per the germline V gene, CDR1 is LGHNA and CDR2 is YSLEER. This CDR3 is 16 amino acids long. Losses at the gene ends were 1 base for V and 6 bases for J; bases not matched to a gene: 8. This chain's CDR3 is CASSQVFREGGNEQFF. The DNA of the CDR3 is TGCGCCAGCAGCCAAGTTTTCCGGGAGGGGGGCAATGAGCAGTTCTTC.

The rearrangement uses TRBV28 and TRBJ2-7; D not certain. From germline, CDR1 is MDHEN and CDR2 SYDVKM. The CDR3 runs 12 residues. V was trimmed by 6 bases and J by 0 bases, leaving 6 bases between them. The CDR3 here is CASRPRSYEQYF. The CDR3 nucleotides read TGTGCCAGCAGACCCCGCTCCTACGAGCAGTACTTC.

J is TRBJ2-1 and V is TRBV7-9, with D possibly being TRBD1 (6 bases). Between the trimmed V and J ends, which lost 5 bases and 5 bases, there was a span of 19 bases. Germline-derived CDR1 and CDR2 are SEHNR and FQNEAQ (reference sequence). The CDR3 runs 16 residues. The CDR3 is CASSHAGQGRDNEQFF. The CDR3 DNA reads as TGTGCCAGCAGCCACGCCGGGCAGGGGCGGGACAATGAGCAGTTCTTC.

This sequence joins TRBV27 and TRBJ1-2; D might be TRBD1 (5 bases). The CDR3 is made up of 15 amino acids. V was trimmed by 8 bases and J by 3 bases, leaving 19 bases between them. Germline CDR1 MNHEY, CDR2 SMNVEV (reference sequence). The CDR3 region has the DNA TGTGCCAGCCGGCCAGGTGGGGGAAGGGACTATGGCTACACCTTC. This codes for CASRPGGGRDYGYTF.

By frequency in the sample, this clone is medium-sized. The chain carries TRBV5-1 and TRBJ2-3; TRBD2 agrees at 12 bases. The CDR3 sequence is 16 residues long. Germline V CDR1 and CDR2: SGHRS, YFSETQ. With V trimmed by 0 bases and J by 6 bases, 5 bases remained unmatched. The CDR3 region is CASSLALAGGRDTQYF. The CDR3 nucleotides are TGCGCCAGCAGCTTGGCACTAGCGGGAGGTAGGGATACGCAGTATTTT.

The chain carries TRBV6-5 and TRBJ1-2; TRBD1 agrees at 8 bases. This CDR3 region has 14 residues. Germline-derived CDR1 and CDR2 are MNHEY and SVGAGI. With 6 bases clipped from V and 8 bases from J, the junction kept 11 bases outside the gene matches. CDR3 protein: CASRTSTGGDGYTF. For the CDR3, the DNA is TGTGCCAGCAGGACGAGCACAGGGGGGGACGGCTACACCTTC.

This chain links TRBV7-9 with TRBJ1-4, with a possible D match to TRBD1 (5 bases). Trimming left V 0 bases short and J 7 bases short, with 15 bases between. From germline, CDR1 is SEHNR and CDR2 FQNEAQ (reference sequence). The length of the CDR3 is 16 residues. The CDR3 DNA sequence: TGTGCCAGCAGCTTAGCGTTTCGCCGCCAGGGTGAAAAACTGTTTTTT. Its translation is CASSLAFRRQGEKLFF.

The chain carries TRBV19 and TRBJ1-1, with TRBD1 as a possible D gene (6 bases). Germline V gene sequence: CDR1 LNHDA, CDR2 SQIVND (reference sequence). The CDR3 consists of 13 residues. V dropped 6 bases and J dropped 4 bases, with 12 bases sitting between them. In DNA, the CDR3 is TGTGCCAGTAGCCCTACAGGGCCCACTGAAGCTTTCTTT. Its translation: CASSPTGPTEAFF.